This T cell receptor beta chain was obtained from a study of CD4 T cells in relation to SARS-CoV-2 and coronaviruses. Looking at the study overall: TCR beta CDR3s were sequenced after approximately 11-day antigen culture of PBMCs.

The V gene's germline CDR1 is LGHDT and CDR2 YNNKEL (reference sequence). V lost 2 bases, J lost 7 bases, and 15 bases lay in between. The CDR3 contains 15 residues. Study-level points and caveats: The cross-reactivity analysis covered only spike protein, not other viral proteins.

Sequencing was performed with immunoSEQ multiplex PCR; in TCRdb, only in-frame clones are kept and a portion is missing. The sample consists of around 41,000 clones, approximately 84% of them appearing once. Details on this clone: The antigen remains undetermined.

The TCR originated in an adult with COVID-19. This chain links TRBV3-1 (or the pseudogene TRBV3-2) with TRBJ2-1, with D perhaps matching TRBD2 (6 bases). The specimen was naive CD4+ T cells from PBMCs, cultured in vitro. Noted subset: naive CD4+ T cells isolated by negative enrichment. The CDR3 DNA sequence: TGTGCCAGCAGCCAATTTTCGGGAGTTGGGAATGAGCAGTTCTTC. Protein sequence: CASSQFSGVGNEQFF.